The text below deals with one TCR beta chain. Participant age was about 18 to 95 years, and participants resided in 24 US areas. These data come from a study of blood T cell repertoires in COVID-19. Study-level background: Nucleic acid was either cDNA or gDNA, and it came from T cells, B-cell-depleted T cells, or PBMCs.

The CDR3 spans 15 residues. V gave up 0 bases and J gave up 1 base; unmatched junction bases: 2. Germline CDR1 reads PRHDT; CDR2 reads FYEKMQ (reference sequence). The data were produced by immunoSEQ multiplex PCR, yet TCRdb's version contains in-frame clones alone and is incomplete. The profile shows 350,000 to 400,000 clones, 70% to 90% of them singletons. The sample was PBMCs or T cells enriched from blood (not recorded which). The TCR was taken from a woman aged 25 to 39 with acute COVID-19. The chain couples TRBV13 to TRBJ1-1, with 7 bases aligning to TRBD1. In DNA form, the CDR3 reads TGTGCCAGCAGCTTAGGGGGGACAGCGAACACTGAAGCTTTCTTT. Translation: CASSLGGTANTEAFF. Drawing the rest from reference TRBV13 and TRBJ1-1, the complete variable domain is AAGVIQSPRHLIKEKRETATLKCYPIPRHDTVYWYQQGPGQDPQFLISFYEKMQSDKGSIPDRFSAQQFSDYHSELNMSSLELGDSALYFCASSLGGTANTEAFFGQGTRLTVV.